This TCR beta chain was recovered during a study of human T cells and chemical hapten exposure. Looking at the study overall: The patch tests put 0.01% DPC on the skin of the upper back and were read 6 days later.

Trimming stripped 0 bases from V and 0 bases from J, with 18 bases between. The CDR3 is 17 residues long. The germline V gene encodes CDR1 DFQATT and CDR2 SNEGSKA (reference sequence). As to time point: patch test 1, 2 weeks after DPC sensitization. Treatment: therapeutic diphenylcyclopropenone sensitization with weekly scalp DPC. Each patch-test visit's blood sample preceded patch application. The study drew its donors from alopecia patients who were 18 to 70 years old and suitable for DPC. TCRdb fed the RACE reads into MiXCR, producing one record per CDR3 protein. Among 45,000 to 60,000 distinct CDR3 sequences listed, 9.3% were seen once.

Sequenced here: whole blood, sampled in connection with sensitization to the hapten diphenylcyclopropenone (DPC). V and J are TRBV20-1 and TRBJ2-7; perhaps D is TRBD1 or TRBD2 (5 bases each). This TCR was recovered from a woman aged 40 to 50 with alopecia areata. Some clones in this sample may be carry-over from other donors' samples. The CDR3 DNA is TGCAGTGCTAGAGAGGACCGCCGGGACCCTAGCTCCTACGAGCAGTACTTC. Translated, it gives CSAREDRRDPSSYEQYF.